These 12 T cell receptor beta chains share one sample of origin, sequenced in a study of T cell repertoires in cytomegalovirus infection. No cognate antigen is known for these TCRs. Using its own MiXCR run on the reads, TCRdb lists one record per CDR3 protein. The sample carries about 830,000 distinct CDR3 sequences, about 33% recorded once. The sequenced sample was cultured CD8+ T cells from PBMCs, obtained from culture after CMV antigen stimulation. These receptors all come from a human donor in good health (CMV status not recorded). Some clones in this sample may be carry-over from other donors' samples.

The J gene is TRBJ1-5, the V gene TRBV28, with a weak D call TRBD1 (5 bases). The CDR3 sequence is 14 residues long. Germline lookup yields CDR1 MDHEN and CDR2 SYDVKM. Trimming removed 5 bases from V and 4 bases from J, with 12 bases in between. The CDR3 protein is CASSPWGTNQPQHF. CDR3 DNA: TGTGCCAGCAGTCCTTGGGGCACGAATCAGCCCCAGCATTTT.

This clonotype was detected once. This chain connects TRBV15 to TRBJ1-3; D is uncertain. Germline V CDR1 and CDR2: LNHNV, YYDKDF (reference sequence). The ends were cut back, 9 bases at V and 4 bases at J, with 13 bases in the middle. The CDR3 spans 13 residues. CDR3 residues: CATQRVGGNTIYF. CDR3 bases: TGTGCCACGCAAAGGGTGGGCGGAAACACCATATATTTT.

This clonotype was detected many times. This rearrangement joins TRBV6-5 to TRBJ2-3, with TRBD2 identical over 10 bases. CDR3 length: 16 amino acids. V lost 6 bases and J lost 1; bases outside the gene matches: 7. CDR1 and CDR2 (germline): MNHEY, SVGAGI. The CDR3 DNA reads TGTGCCAGCAGCCCTAGCGGGGGCCTCCGCACAGATACGCAGTATTTT. This gives the protein CASSPSGGLRTDTQYF.

The chain links TRBV7-8 to TRBJ1-5, with D possibly TRBD1 on 6 matching bases. Germline CDR1 reads SGHVS; CDR2 reads FQNEAQ. CDR3 size: 16 residues. V was cut by 1 base and J by 4 bases, with 14 bases left in between. The CDR3 DNA sequence: TGTGCCAGCAGCTTAGGGGACATGGGGTGGAATCAGCCCCAGCATTTT. This encodes CASSLGDMGWNQPQHF. The entire variable domain, with the rest obtained from reference TRBV7-8 and TRBJ1-5, is as follows: GAGVSQSPRYKVAKRGQDVALRCDPISGHVSLFWYQQALGQGPEFLTYFQNEAQLDKSGLPSDRFFAERPEGSVSTLKIQRTQQEDSAVYLCASSLGDMGWNQPQHFGDGTRLSIL.

The sample holds a few counts of this clonotype. The chain carries TRBV4-1 and TRBJ2-1, with 10 bases fitting TRBD2. Looked up from germline, CDR1 is MGHRA and CDR2 is YSYEKL. This CDR3 spans 16 amino acids. V was clipped by 4 bases and J by 2 bases; unmatched bases: 5. DNA for the CDR3: TGCGCCAGCAGCCCCCAGAGCGGGGGGGCCTACAATGAGCAGTTCTTC. Protein product: CASSPQSGGAYNEQFF.

This clonotype was counted only a few times. This chain joins TRBV7-6 and TRBJ1-2; 8 nucleotides match TRBD1. The CDR3 has 13 residues. Germline trimming cut 5 bases from V and 6 bases from J; bases unmatched to any gene: 5. Germline V lookup: CDR1 SGHVS, CDR2 FNYEAQ. CDR3 coding DNA: TGTGCCAGCAGCATGGACAGGGACGATGGCTACACCTTC. This gives the protein CASSMDRDDGYTF.

The chain employs TRBV6-6 and TRBJ2-3; 10 nucleotides align to TRBD2. From germline, CDR1 is MNHNY and CDR2 SVGAGI (reference sequence). The CDR3 totals 18 residues. The V and J ends lost 5 bases and 2 bases, in that order; junction bases with no gene match: 13. The DNA for the CDR3 is TGTGCCAGCAGTGTGGGCGAGGGTAGCGGGGGGCACACAGATACGCAGTATTTT. It specifies CASSVGEGSGGHTDTQYF.

The gene calls are TRBV4-1 and TRBJ2-7; D call uncertain. The germline CDR1 and CDR2 sequences are MGHRA and YSYEKL. The CDR3 spans 14 residues. Trimming took 4 bases from V and 3 from J, leaving 13 bases between them. In DNA form, the CDR3 reads TGCGCCAGCAGCCCCGGCGCAGGAAACTACGAGCAGTACGTC. It specifies CASSPGAGNYEQYV.

This rearrangement joins TRBV6-5 to TRBJ1-6; TRBD1 aligns across 7 bases. After removal of 0 bases from V and 9 bases from J, the junction contained 8 bases not matched to a gene. CDR3 length equals 16 residues. CDR1 is MNHEY and CDR2 is SVGAGI in the germline V gene. The CDR3 DNA sequence: TGTGCCAGCAGTTACTCGTGGCAGGGGGTTGGTTCACCCCTCCACTTT. Translated: CASSYSWQGVGSPLHF.

Concerning this clonotype itself: This clone may be a read error of a much larger clone one base away. The V call is TRBV5-8, the J call TRBJ2-3, with TRBD1 identical over 9 bases. V lost 4 bases and J lost 4; bases outside the gene matches: 13. CDR3 length: 17 residues. Germline V gene sequence: CDR1 SGHTS, CDR2 YDEGEE. CDR3 nucleotides: TGTGCCAGCAGCCCAGGCCGCGGGACAGGGACGGCAGATACGCAGTATTTT. Protein: CASSPGRGTGTADTQYF.

The CDR3 DNA sequence: TGTGCCAGCAGCCATCGAGACAGGGGGCCAGTGTACCGTCTGTACACTGAAGCTTTCTTT. Amino acids: CASSHRDRGPVYRLYTEAFF. The chain is built from TRBV14 and TRBJ1-1; 10 bases are shared with TRBD1. V gave up 3 bases and J gave up 3 bases; unmatched junction bases: 19. Germline assignment: CDR1 SGHDN and CDR2 FVKESK. The CDR3 runs 20 residues.

This clonotype has more than one count but fewer than ten. The CDR3 loop reads CASSATGRTQYF. The CDR3 DNA follows: TGTGCCAGCAGCGCTACTGGTCGTACGCAGTATTTT. The chain joins TRBV7-9 to TRBJ2-3; no clear D gene. Germline lookup yields CDR1 SEHNR and CDR2 FQNEAQ (reference sequence). The CDR3 length is 12 residues. The V gene lost 5 bases and the J gene lost 8 bases, with 11 bases spanning the gap. The full variable domain, its missing parts supplied by reference TRBV7-9 and TRBJ2-3, is DTGVSQNPRHKITKRGQNVTFRCDPISEHNRLYWYRQTLGQGPEFLTYFQNEAQLEKSRLLSDRFSAERPKGSFSTLEIQRTEQGDSAMYLCASSATGRTQYFGPGTRLTVL.